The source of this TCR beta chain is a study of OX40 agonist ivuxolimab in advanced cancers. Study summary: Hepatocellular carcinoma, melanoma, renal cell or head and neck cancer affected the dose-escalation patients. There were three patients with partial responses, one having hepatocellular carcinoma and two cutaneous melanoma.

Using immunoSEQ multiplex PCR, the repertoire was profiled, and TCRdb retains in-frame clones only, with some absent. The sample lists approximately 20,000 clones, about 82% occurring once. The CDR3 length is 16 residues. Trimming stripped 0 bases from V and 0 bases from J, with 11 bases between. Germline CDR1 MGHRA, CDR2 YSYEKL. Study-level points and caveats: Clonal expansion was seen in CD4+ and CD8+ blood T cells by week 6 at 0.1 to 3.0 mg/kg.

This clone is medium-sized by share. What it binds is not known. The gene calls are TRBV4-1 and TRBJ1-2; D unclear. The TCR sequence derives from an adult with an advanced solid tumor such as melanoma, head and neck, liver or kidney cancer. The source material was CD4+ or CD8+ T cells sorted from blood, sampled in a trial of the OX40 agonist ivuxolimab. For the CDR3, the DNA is TGCGCCAGCAGCCAAGAACAAGGGCAGCCTAACTATGGCTACACCTTC. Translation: CASSQEQGQPNYGYTF.